This T cell receptor (beta chain) was sequenced in a study of cytomegalovirus exposure and HLA in healthy donors. Regarding the study as a whole: Testing in vitro showed a few CMV-associated chains specific for CMV antigens.

The V end lost 1 base, the J end lost 5 bases, and 17 bases lay between the germline ends. Germline-derived CDR1 and CDR2 are LGHNA and YSLEER. The CDR3 totals 16 residues. Comments on this clone: Its antigen is still unknown.

Researchers ran the PCR with 60 Vbeta and 13 Jbeta primers. Only in-frame clones appear in the TCRdb table, and some are missing; sequencing was by immunoSEQ multiplex PCR. This sample has more than 150,000 clones, with roughly four fifths found just once. Sequencing was performed on PBMCs. The chain combines TRBV4-3 with TRBJ2-5, with a tentative D call TRBD1 (5 bases). The TCR comes from a man between 45 and 60 years old in good health and CMV-seronegative. The chain's CDR3 is CASSQGAVAGKETQYF. In DNA, the CDR3 is TGCGCCAGCAGCCAAGGTGCGGTGGCAGGGAAGGAGACCCAGTACTTC.